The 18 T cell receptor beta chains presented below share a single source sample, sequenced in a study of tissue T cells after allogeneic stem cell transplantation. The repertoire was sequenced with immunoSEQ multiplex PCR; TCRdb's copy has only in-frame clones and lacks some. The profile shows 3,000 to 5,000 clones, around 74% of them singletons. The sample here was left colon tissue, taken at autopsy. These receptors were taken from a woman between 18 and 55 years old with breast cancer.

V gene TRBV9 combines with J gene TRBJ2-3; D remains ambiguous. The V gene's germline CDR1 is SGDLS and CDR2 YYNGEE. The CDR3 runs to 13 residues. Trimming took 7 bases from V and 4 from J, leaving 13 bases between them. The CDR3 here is CASAFGPADTQYF. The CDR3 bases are TGTGCCAGCGCCTTCGGGCCGGCAGATACGCAGTATTTT.

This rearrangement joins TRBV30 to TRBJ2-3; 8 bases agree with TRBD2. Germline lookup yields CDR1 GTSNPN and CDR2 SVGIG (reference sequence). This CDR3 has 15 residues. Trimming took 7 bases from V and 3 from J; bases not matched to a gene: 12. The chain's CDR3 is CAYGPAGVGTDTQYF. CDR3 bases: TGTGCCTACGGCCCAGCGGGAGTAGGGACAGATACGCAGTATTTT. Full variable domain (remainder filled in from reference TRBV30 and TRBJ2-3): SQTIHQWPATLVQPVGSPLSLECTVEGTSNPNLYWYRQAAGRGLQLLFYSVGIGQISSEVPQNLSASRPQDRQFILSSKKLLLSDSGFYLCAYGPAGVGTDTQYFGPGTRLTVL.

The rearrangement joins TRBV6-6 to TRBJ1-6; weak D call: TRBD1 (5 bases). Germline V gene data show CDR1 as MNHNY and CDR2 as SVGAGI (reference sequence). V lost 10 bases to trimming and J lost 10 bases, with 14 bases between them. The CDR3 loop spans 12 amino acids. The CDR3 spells CATLSGQSPLHF. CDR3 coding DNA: TGTGCCACCTTGTCAGGGCAATCACCCCTCCACTTT.

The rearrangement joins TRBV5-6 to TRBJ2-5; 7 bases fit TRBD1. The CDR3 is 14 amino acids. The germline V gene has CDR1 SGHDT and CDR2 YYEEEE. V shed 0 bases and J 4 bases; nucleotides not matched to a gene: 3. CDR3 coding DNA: TGTGCCAGCAGCTTGGGAGGGACAGTAGAGACCCAGTACTTC. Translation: CASSLGGTVETQYF. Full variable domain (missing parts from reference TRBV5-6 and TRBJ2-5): DAGVTQSPTHLIKTRGQQVTLRCSPKSGHDTVSWYQQALGQGPQFIFQYYEEEERQRGNFPDRFSGHQFPNYSSELNVNALLLGDSALYLCASSLGGTVETQYFGPGTRLLVL.

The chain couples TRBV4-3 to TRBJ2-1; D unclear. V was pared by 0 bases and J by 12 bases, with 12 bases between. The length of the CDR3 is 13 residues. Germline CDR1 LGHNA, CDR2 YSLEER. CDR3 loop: CASSQDRESGQFF. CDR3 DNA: TGCGCCAGCAGCCAAGATAGGGAAAGTGGGCAGTTCTTC.

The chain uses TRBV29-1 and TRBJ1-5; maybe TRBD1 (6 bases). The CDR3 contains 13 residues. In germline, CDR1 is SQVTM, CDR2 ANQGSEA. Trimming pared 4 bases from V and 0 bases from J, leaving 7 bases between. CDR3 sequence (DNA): TGCAGCGTTGGGACAGATAGCAATCAGCCCCAGCATTTT. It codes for CSVGTDSNQPQHF.

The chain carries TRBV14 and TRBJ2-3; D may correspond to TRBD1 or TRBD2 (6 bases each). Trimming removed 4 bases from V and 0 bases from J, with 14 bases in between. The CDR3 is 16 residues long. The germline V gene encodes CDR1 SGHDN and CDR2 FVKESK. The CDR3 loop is CASSLLGGPSTDTQYF. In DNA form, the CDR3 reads TGTGCCAGCAGCCTCCTAGGGGGGCCAAGCACAGATACGCAGTATTTT.

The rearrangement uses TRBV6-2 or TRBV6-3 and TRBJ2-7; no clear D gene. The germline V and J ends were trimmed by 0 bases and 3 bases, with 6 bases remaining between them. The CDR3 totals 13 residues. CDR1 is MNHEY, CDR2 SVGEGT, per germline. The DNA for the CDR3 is TGTGCCAGCAGTTACTCGCTGGGCTACGAGCAGTACTTC. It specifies CASSYSLGYEQYF.

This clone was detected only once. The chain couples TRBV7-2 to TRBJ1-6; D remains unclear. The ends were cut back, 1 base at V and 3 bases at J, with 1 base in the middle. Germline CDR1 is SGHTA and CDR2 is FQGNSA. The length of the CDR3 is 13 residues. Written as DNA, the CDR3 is TGTGCCAGCAGCTTAGTCTATAATTCACCCCTCCACTTT. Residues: CASSLVYNSPLHF. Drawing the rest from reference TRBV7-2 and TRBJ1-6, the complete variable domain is GAGVSQSPSNKVTEKGKDVELRCDPISGHTALYWYRQSLGQGLEFLIYFQGNSAPDKSGLPSDRFSAERTGGSVSTLTIQRTQQEDSAVYLCASSLVYNSPLHFGNGTRLTVT.

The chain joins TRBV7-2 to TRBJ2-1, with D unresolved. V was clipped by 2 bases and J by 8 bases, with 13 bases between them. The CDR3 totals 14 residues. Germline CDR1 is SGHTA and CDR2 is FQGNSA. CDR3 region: CASSLLSSLDEQFF. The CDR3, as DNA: TGTGCCAGCAGCTTATTGAGCTCTCTCGATGAGCAGTTCTTC.

For the CDR3, the DNA is TGTGCCTGGAGTCCTCCCGAAACGGCCAGACTATACGAGCAGTACTTC. Translating it yields CAWSPPETARLYEQYF. J is TRBJ2-7 and V is TRBV30; possibly TRBD2 for D (5 bases). Germline V gene lookup returns CDR1 GTSNPN and CDR2 SVGIG (reference sequence). The CDR3 is 16 residues long. Trimming left V 2 bases short and J 4 bases short, with 21 bases between.

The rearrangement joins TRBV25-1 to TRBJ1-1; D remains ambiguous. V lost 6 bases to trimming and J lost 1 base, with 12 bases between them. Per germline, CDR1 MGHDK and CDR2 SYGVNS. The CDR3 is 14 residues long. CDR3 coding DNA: TGTGCCAGCAGCCCGTTGATACCGAACACTGAAGCTTTCTTT. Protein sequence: CASSPLIPNTEAFF.

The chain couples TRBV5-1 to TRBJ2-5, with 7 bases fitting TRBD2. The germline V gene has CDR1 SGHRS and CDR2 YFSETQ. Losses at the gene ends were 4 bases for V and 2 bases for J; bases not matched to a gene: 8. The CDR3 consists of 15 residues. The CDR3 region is CASSGAGDQQETQYF. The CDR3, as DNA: TGCGCCAGCAGCGGGGCGGGGGACCAACAAGAGACCCAGTACTTC.

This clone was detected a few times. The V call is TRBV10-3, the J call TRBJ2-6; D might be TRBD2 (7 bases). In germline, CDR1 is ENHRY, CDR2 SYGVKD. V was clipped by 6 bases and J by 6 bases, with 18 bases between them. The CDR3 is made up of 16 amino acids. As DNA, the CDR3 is TGTGCCATCAGGAAAGAAGGGGGGGATAAGGCCAACGTCCTGACTTTC. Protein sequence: CAIRKEGGDKANVLTF.

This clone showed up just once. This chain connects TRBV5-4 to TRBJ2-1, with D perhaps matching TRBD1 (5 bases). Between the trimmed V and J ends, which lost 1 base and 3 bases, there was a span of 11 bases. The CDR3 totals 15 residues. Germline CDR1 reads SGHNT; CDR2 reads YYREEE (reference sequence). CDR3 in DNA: TGTGCCAGCAGCTTGTGGGGCCCCTACTACAATGAGCAGTTCTTC. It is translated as CASSLWGPYYNEQFF. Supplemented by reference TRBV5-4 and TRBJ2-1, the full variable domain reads ETGVTQSPTHLIKTRGQQVTLRCSSQSGHNTVSWYQQALGQGPQFIFQYYREEENGRGNFPPRFSGLQFPNYSSELNVNALELDDSALYLCASSLWGPYYNEQFFGPGTRLTVL.

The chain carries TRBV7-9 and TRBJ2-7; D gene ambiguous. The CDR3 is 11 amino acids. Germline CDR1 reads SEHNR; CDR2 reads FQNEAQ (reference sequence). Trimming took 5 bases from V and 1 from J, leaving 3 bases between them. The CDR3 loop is CASSDSYEQYF. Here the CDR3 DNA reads TGTGCCAGCAGCGATTCCTACGAGCAGTACTTC.

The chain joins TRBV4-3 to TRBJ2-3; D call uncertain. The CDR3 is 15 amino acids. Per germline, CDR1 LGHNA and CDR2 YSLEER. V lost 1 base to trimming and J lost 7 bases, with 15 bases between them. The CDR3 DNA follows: TGCGCCAGCAGCCAAGGTGGGCCAGCTCGACATACGCAGTATTTT. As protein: CASSQGGPARHTQYF.

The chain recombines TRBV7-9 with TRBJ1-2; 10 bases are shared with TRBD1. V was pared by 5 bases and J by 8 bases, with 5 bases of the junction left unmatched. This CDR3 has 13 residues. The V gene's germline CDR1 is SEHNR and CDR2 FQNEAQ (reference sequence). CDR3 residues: CASSQTGGTGYTF. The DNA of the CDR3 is TGTGCCAGCAGCCAGACAGGGGGCACAGGCTACACCTTC.